These 22 T cell receptor beta chains were sequenced from one sample in a study of regulatory T cells in long-lasting Graves disease. Arm-PCR of CDR3 regions with iRepertoire HTBI primers generated TCR beta libraries. TCRdb independently ran MiXCR on the multiplex PCR reads; one entry per CDR3 protein. Seen here are 370,000 or so distinct CDR3 sequences, 15% to 20% observed once, and the top ten hold around 20%. Sample time point: newly diagnosed GD, antithyroid drugs for less than 3 months. PBMC-extracted RNA yielded the TCR library. The same sample was also studied in work on T cells in Graves' hyperthyroidism and ophthalmopathy.

Material: peripheral blood mononuclear cells (PBMCs), obtained at new diagnosis, from a patient treated with antithyroid drugs. All receptors come from a woman aged 18-29 years with Graves disease.

This clonotype was seen at least ten times. V usage is TRBV2 and J usage is TRBJ2-1; 11 bases fit TRBD2. This CDR3 is 15 amino acids long. With V trimmed by 10 bases and J by 4 bases, 9 bases remained unmatched. In germline, CDR1 is SNHLY, CDR2 FYNNEI. As DNA, the CDR3 is TGTGCCACCATGAGGGGACTAGCGGCGTACAATGAGCAGTTCTTC. This encodes CATMRGLAAYNEQFF.

The genes are TRBV30 and TRBJ2-3; D is undetermined. Deletions cut 6 bases from V and 3 bases from J, with 16 bases between. This CDR3 contains 14 residues. CDR1 is GTSNPN, CDR2 SVGIG, per germline (reference sequence). Here the CDR3 reads CACSPGEETDTQYF. The CDR3 DNA reads TGTGCCTGCTCCCCTGGCGAGGAGACAGATACGCAGTATTTT. Combining the CDR3 with reference TRBV30 and TRBJ2-3 gives the whole variable domain SQTIHQWPATLVQPVGSPLSLECTVEGTSNPNLYWYRQAAGRGLQLLFYSVGIGQISSEVPQNLSASRPQDRQFILSSKKLLLSDSGFYLCACSPGEETDTQYFGPGTRLTVL.

This clonotype occurred a few times. This sequence joins TRBV19 and TRBJ1-1; no firm D call. CDR1 is LNHDA and CDR2 is SQIVND in the germline V gene (reference sequence). Trimming cost V 3 bases and J 1 base, with 9 bases left between them. The CDR3 consists of 14 residues. This CDR3 reads CASSIPGGNTEAFF. The CDR3 nucleotides are TGTGCCAGTAGTATTCCGGGAGGGAACACTGAAGCTTTCTTT.

This clonotype has a count of ten or more. The chain uses TRBV5-5 and TRBJ1-1; no definite D call. The CDR3 contains 14 residues. Trimming shortened V by 0 bases and J by 1 base, and 7 bases separated the two germline ends. CDR1 is SGHKS and CDR2 is YYEKEE in the germline V gene (reference sequence). The CDR3 DNA sequence: TGTGCCAGCAGCTTGGCGACATCGAACACTGAAGCTTTCTTT. It encodes CASSLATSNTEAFF.

This clonotype was found many times. The V call is TRBV10-2, the J call TRBJ2-1; the D gene could be TRBD1 or TRBD2 (5 bases each). There are 14 residues in the CDR3. V lost 7 bases and J lost 2, with 12 bases in between. Looked up from germline, CDR1 is WSHSY and CDR2 is SAAADI. The DNA of the CDR3 is TGCGCCAGCATTTGGGACCCAACCTACAATGAGCAGTTCTTC. Translation: CASIWDPTYNEQFF.

This clonotype was recorded at least ten times. The V gene is TRBV10-3, the J gene TRBJ2-1, with D possibly matching TRBD1 (6 bases). V lost 4 bases and J 1 base, leaving 23 bases between the germline ends. Germline assignment: CDR1 ENHRY and CDR2 SYGVKD. The CDR3 is made up of 19 amino acids. The chain's CDR3 is CAISGQGTRGYGSYNEQFF. Here the CDR3 DNA reads TGTGCCATCAGTGGTCAGGGGACCCGGGGCTACGGGTCCTACAATGAGCAGTTCTTC.

The rearrangement uses TRBV5-6 and TRBJ1-2, with D hard to call. Trimming removed 0 bases at V and 3 bases at J, with 6 bases between. The CDR3 is 13 residues long. Per germline, CDR1 SGHDT and CDR2 YYEEEE. The CDR3 nucleotides read TGTGCCAGCAGCTTGGACACTTACTATGGCTACACCTTC. This codes for CASSLDTYYGYTF. Using reference TRBV5-6 and TRBJ1-2 for the parts outside the CDR3, the full variable domain is DAGVTQSPTHLIKTRGQQVTLRCSPKSGHDTVSWYQQALGQGPQFIFQYYEEEERQRGNFPDRFSGHQFPNYSSELNVNALLLGDSALYLCASSLDTYYGYTFGSGTRLTVV.

This clonotype was seen a handful of times. The chain is built from TRBV5-1 and TRBJ2-7; D is possibly TRBD2 (6 bases). The CDR3 spans 16 residues. V was pared by 0 bases and J by 1 base, with 14 bases between. CDR1 and CDR2 from the germline V gene are SGHRS and YFSETQ. In DNA, the CDR3 is TGCGCCAGCAGCTTGGCGCGGGACTTGTTATCCTACGAGCAGTACTTC. Translation gives CASSLARDLLSYEQYF.

V gene TRBV19 combines with J gene TRBJ2-1, with TRBD1 matching 11 bases. The CDR3 covers 18 residues. In germline, CDR1 is LNHDA, CDR2 SQIVND (reference sequence). V gave up 5 bases and J gave up 1 base; unmatched junction bases: 10. CDR3 region: CASSLRGTGGRSYNEQFF. DNA for the CDR3: TGTGCCAGTAGTCTGCGGGGGACAGGGGGGAGATCCTACAATGAGCAGTTCTTC.

This clonotype was recorded many times. The J gene is TRBJ1-6, the V gene TRBV2; D unresolved. V lost 6 bases, J lost 0 bases, and 3 bases lay in between. The CDR3 sequence is 13 residues long. CDR1 and CDR2 (germline): SNHLY, FYNNEI. The CDR3 DNA follows: TGTGCCAGCAGGCGCTCCTATAATTCACCCCTCCACTTT. Translating it yields CASRRSYNSPLHF.

This clonotype was found many times. This chain joins TRBV7-8 and TRBJ2-1; TRBD2 agrees at 10 bases. The CDR3 is 16 residues long. Germline lookup yields CDR1 SGHVS and CDR2 FQNEAQ. Germline trimming cut 3 bases from V and 4 bases from J; bases unmatched to any gene: 6. The DNA for the CDR3 is TGTGCCAGCAGCTTCAAGCGGGGGGGCCGTTACAATGAGCAGTTCTTC. Amino acids: CASSFKRGGRYNEQFF.

The chain carries TRBV20-1 and TRBJ1-6; 12 bases fit TRBD1. CDR1 is DFQATT, CDR2 SNEGSKA, per germline (reference sequence). The trim removed 4 bases at V and 17 bases at J, leaving 12 bases unmatched. The CDR3 is made up of 14 amino acids. CDR3 region: CSATPGQGAESFHF. The DNA of the CDR3 is TGCAGTGCTACGCCGGGACAGGGGGCGGAAAGTTTCCACTTT.

This clonotype was seen ten or more times. This chain connects TRBV12-3 or TRBV12-4 to TRBJ2-3, with TRBD1 matching over 8 bases. The V and J ends lost 2 bases and 11 bases, in that order; junction bases with no gene match: 3. This CDR3 comprises 12 residues. CDR3: CASSLLDRGQYF. The CDR3 DNA sequence: TGTGCCAGCAGTTTACTCGACAGGGGGCAGTATTTT.

Comments on this clonotype: Given a much more abundant clone one base away, this may be a read error. The chain carries TRBV7-3 and TRBJ2-2; no firm D call. The V end was cut by 0 bases, the J end by 4 bases, with 9 bases between. Germline loops: CDR1 SGHTA, CDR2 FQGTGA. This CDR3 contains 15 residues. The chain's CDR3 is CASSLTALSTGELFF. The CDR3 DNA follows: TGTGCCAGCAGCTTAACCGCACTCAGCACCGGGGAGCTGTTTTTT.

V gene TRBV5-1 combines with J gene TRBJ1-2; D uncertain. Trimming cost V 4 bases and J 4 bases, with 14 bases left between them. The CDR3 extends over 14 amino acids. From germline, CDR1 is SGHRS and CDR2 YFSETQ. The CDR3 protein is CASSPSDRLYGYTF. The CDR3 DNA is TGCGCCAGCAGCCCTTCGGACCGACTCTATGGCTACACCTTC.

This rearrangement joins TRBV6-1 to TRBJ1-1, with 12 bases that match TRBD1. The CDR3 has 14 amino acids. Germline-derived CDR1 and CDR2 are MNHNS and SASEGT. V lost 7 bases, J lost 10 bases, and 10 bases stayed unmatched. The CDR3 loop is CASTGTGGVSGAFF. CDR3 nucleotides: TGTGCCAGCACCGGGACAGGGGGCGTCTCGGGAGCTTTCTTT.

This clonotype occurred a few times. This chain joins TRBV9 and TRBJ2-2; 7 bases align to TRBD1. J lost 3 bases, V lost 4 bases, and 12 bases had no gene match. The CDR3 spans 17 residues. Germline V gene data show CDR1 as SGDLS and CDR2 as YYNGEE. CDR3 in amino acids: CASSLPSRGLDTGELFF. CDR3 nucleotide sequence: TGTGCCAGCAGCCTCCCTTCGAGGGGGCTTGACACCGGGGAGCTGTTTTTT.

To note about this clonotype: Being one base from a much bigger clone, this may be a read error. The chain joins TRBV19 to TRBJ2-1; perhaps TRBD2 as D (6 bases). V lost 3 bases, J lost 10 bases, and 10 bases lay in between. Germline V gene lookup returns CDR1 LNHDA and CDR2 SQIVND (reference sequence). This CDR3 contains 12 residues. Written as DNA, the CDR3 is TGTGCCAGTAGTATGGCGGGGAACGAGCAGTTCTTC. Protein product: CASSMAGNEQFF.

This clonotype has ten or more counts. The chain carries TRBV2 and TRBJ1-1; 9 bases are shared with TRBD1. V shed 4 bases and J 11 bases; nucleotides not matched to a gene: 8. Germline V CDR1 and CDR2: SNHLY, FYNNEI. The CDR3 is made up of 13 amino acids. The CDR3 nucleotides read TGTGCCAGCAGTGCCCTGGGACAGGGTTCCGCTTTCTTT. This encodes CASSALGQGSAFF.

This clonotype was observed many times. The chain links TRBV20-1 to TRBJ1-5, with TRBD1 matching 8 bases. Per the germline V gene, CDR1 is DFQATT and CDR2 is SNEGSKA (reference sequence). CDR3 length equals 13 residues. J lost 6 bases, V lost 5 bases, and 6 bases had no gene match. In nucleotides, the CDR3 is TGCAGTGCTGGCGGGACAGGCGGTCAGCCCCAGCATTTT. Translated: CSAGGTGGQPQHF.

The chain links TRBV10-2 to TRBJ2-1, with D perhaps matching TRBD1 (5 bases). Trimming took off 4 bases at V and 4 bases at J, with 20 bases between the two ends. The CDR3 totals 17 residues. CDR1 is WSHSY, CDR2 SAAADI, per germline. For the CDR3, the DNA is TGCGCCAGCAGTGGACAGAACCCATCGTCTTTATACAATGAGCAGTTCTTC. Translating gives CASSGQNPSSLYNEQFF.

This clonotype was seen at least ten times. V gene TRBV28 combines with J gene TRBJ1-1; D ambiguous. The CDR3 contains 16 residues. CDR1 and CDR2 (germline): MDHEN, SYDVKM. V lost 5 bases and J lost 6, with 22 bases in between. CDR3 residues: CASSPGLPRRRAEAFF. The CDR3 DNA sequence: TGTGCCAGCAGTCCTGGGTTACCCCGACGGAGGGCTGAAGCTTTCTTT.